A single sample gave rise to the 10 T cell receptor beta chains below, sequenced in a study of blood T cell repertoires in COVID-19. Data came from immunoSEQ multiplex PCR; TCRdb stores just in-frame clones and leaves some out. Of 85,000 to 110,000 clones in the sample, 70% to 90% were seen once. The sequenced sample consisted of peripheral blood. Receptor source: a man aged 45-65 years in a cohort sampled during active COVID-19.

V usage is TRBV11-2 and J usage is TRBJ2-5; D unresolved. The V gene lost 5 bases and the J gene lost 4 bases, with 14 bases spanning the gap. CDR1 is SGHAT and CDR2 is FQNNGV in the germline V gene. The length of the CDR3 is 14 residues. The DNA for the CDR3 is TGTGCCAGCAGCCTTCTACCCTTCGGAGAGACCCAGTACTTC. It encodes CASSLLPFGETQYF.

CDR3 DNA: TGTGCCAGCAGCGTAGATTCACAGGGTGGAAACACCATATATTTT. Amino acid sequence: CASSVDSQGGNTIYF. The rearrangement uses TRBV9 and TRBJ1-3, with a weak D call TRBD1 (6 bases). Germline CDR1 SGDLS, CDR2 YYNGEE. V was clipped by 0 bases and J by 3 bases, with 10 bases between them. The CDR3 loop spans 15 amino acids.

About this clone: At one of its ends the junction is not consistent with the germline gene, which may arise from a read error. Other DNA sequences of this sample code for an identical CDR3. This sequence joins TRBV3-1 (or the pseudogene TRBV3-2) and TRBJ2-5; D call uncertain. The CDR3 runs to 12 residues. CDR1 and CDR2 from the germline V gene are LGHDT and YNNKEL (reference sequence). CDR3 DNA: TGTGCCAGCAGCCAAGACCAGGAGACCCAGTACTTC. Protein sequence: CASSQDQETQYF.

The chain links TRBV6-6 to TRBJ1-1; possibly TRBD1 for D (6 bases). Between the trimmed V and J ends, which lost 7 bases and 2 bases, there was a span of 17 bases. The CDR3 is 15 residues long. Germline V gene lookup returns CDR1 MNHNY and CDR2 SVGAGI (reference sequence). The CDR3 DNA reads TGTGCCAGCAAACAAACAGGGAGATCTAACACTGAAGCTTTCTTT. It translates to CASKQTGRSNTEAFF.

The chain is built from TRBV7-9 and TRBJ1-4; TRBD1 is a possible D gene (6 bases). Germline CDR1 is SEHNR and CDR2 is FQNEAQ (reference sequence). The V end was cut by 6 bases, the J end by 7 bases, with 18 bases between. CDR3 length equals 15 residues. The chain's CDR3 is CASSEKWGPCEKLFF. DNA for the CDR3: TGTGCCAGCAGTGAAAAGTGGGGGCCTTGTGAAAAACTGTTTTTT.

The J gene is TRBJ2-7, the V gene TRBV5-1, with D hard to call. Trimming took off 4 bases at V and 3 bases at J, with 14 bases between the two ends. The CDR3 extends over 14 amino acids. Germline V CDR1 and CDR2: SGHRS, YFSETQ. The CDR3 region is CASSAHYSGYEQYF. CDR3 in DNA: TGCGCCAGCAGCGCCCACTATAGTGGCTACGAGCAGTACTTC.

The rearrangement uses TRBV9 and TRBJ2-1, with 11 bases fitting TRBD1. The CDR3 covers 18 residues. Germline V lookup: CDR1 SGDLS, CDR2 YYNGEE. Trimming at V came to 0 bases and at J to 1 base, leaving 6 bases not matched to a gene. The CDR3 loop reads CASSVARDRGVSYNEQFF. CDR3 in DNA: TGTGCCAGCAGCGTAGCCCGGGACAGGGGGGTTTCCTACAATGAGCAGTTCTTC. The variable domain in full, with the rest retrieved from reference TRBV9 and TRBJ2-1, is DSGVTQTPKHLITATGQRVTLRCSPRSGDLSVYWYQQSLDQGLQFLIQYYNGEERAKGNILERFSAQQFPDLHSELNLSSLELGDSALYFCASSVARDRGVSYNEQFFGPGTRLTVL.

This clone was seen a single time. The CDR3 protein is CASSVTGVNEQFF. The CDR3 DNA sequence: TGTGCCAGCAGCGTGACAGGGGTCAATGAGCAGTTCTTC. This chain links TRBV11-2 with TRBJ2-1, with 8 bases matching TRBD1. The germline V gene encodes CDR1 SGHAT and CDR2 FQNNGV. CDR3 length: 13 residues. Losses at the gene ends were 5 bases for V and 6 bases for J; bases not matched to a gene: 3.

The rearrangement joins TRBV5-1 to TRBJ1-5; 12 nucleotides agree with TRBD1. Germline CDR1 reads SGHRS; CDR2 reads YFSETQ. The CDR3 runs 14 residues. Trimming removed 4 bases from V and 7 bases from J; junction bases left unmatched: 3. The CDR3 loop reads CASSAGTGGQPQHF. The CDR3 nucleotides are TGCGCCAGCAGCGCCGGGACAGGGGGCCAGCCCCAGCATTTT.

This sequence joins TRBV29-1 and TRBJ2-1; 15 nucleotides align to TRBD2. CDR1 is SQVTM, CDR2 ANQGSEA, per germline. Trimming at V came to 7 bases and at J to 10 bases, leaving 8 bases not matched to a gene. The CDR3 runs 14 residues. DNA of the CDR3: TGCAGCGGCAGGACTAGCGGGGGGGTGAGAGAGCAGTTCTTC. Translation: CSGRTSGGVREQFF.